One sample yielded the 27 T cell receptor beta chains listed below, sequenced in a study of response to subunit inactivated influenza vaccine. TCRdb fed the RT-PCR reads into MiXCR, producing one record per CDR3 protein. The table shows about 800,000 distinct CDR3 sequences, with around 20% occurring only once. The source material was PBMCs from blood, sampled 4 to 6 days after vaccination. Source of these receptors: a man aged 45-65 years who received an inactivated influenza vaccine.

The sample holds a few counts of this clonotype. The chain employs TRBV4-2 and TRBJ2-4; maybe TRBD2 (6 bases). The CDR3 has 18 residues. The germline CDR1 and CDR2 sequences are LGHNA and YNFKEQ. Trimming cost V 4 bases and J 5 bases, with 24 bases left between them. CDR3 coding DNA: TGTGCCAGCAGCCCGAGTGACCTTTTGACTGGGACTGAAAACATTCAGTACTTC. It encodes CASSPSDLLTGTENIQYF.

The chain has TRBV5-6 and TRBJ1-2; the D gene is possibly TRBD1 (6 bases). V was shortened by 4 bases and J by 0 bases, with 10 bases between the two germline ends. In germline, CDR1 is SGHDT, CDR2 YYEEEE. The CDR3 length is 14 residues. The CDR3 bases are TGTGCCAGCAGCGCCCGGGACACTAACTATGGCTACACCTTC. As protein: CASSARDTNYGYTF.

At least ten counts were recorded for this clonotype. V usage is TRBV6-2 or TRBV6-3 and J usage is TRBJ2-3; TRBD1 aligns across 9 bases. V was clipped by 2 bases and J by 3 bases; unmatched bases: 3. Germline CDR1 reads MNHEY; CDR2 reads SVGEGT. CDR3 size: 15 residues. The CDR3 sequence is CASSYTGTGTDTQYF. The CDR3, as DNA: TGTGCCAGCAGTTACACCGGGACAGGGACAGATACGCAGTATTTT.

This clonotype was seen ten or more times. This chain joins TRBV12-3 or TRBV12-4 and TRBJ2-1, with 7 bases aligning to TRBD1. After removal of 6 bases from V and 8 bases from J, the junction contained 10 bases not matched to a gene. This CDR3 comprises 14 residues. CDR3 sequence: CASSPFKGADEQFF. In nucleotides, the CDR3 is TGTGCCAGCAGCCCTTTCAAGGGGGCCGATGAGCAGTTCTTC.

This rearrangement joins TRBV7-2 to TRBJ2-3; 8 nucleotides agree with TRBD2. The CDR3 length is 15 residues. Trimming cost V 8 bases and J 4 bases; bases outside gene matches: 11. Germline loops: CDR1 SGHTA, CDR2 FQGNSA. CDR3 sequence: CASGSIAGYADTQYF. Here the CDR3 DNA reads TGTGCCAGCGGGTCAATAGCGGGATACGCAGATACGCAGTATTTT.

The chain carries TRBV11-2 and TRBJ2-5; TRBD2 aligns across 11 bases. J was trimmed by 3 bases and V by 0 bases; bases with no gene match: 3. There are 16 residues in the CDR3. The germline CDR1 and CDR2 sequences are SGHAT and FQNNGV. CDR3 in DNA: TGTGCCAGCAGCTTAGATCTAGCGGGGGGAGAAGAGACCCAGTACTTC. Translating it yields CASSLDLAGGEETQYF.

The chain links TRBV5-5 to TRBJ2-7; the D is unclear. The length of the CDR3 is 14 residues. Germline lookup yields CDR1 SGHKS and CDR2 YYEKEE (reference sequence). V lost 1 base, J lost 2 bases, and 10 bases lay in between. The CDR3 spells CASSLNNFPYEQYF. CDR3 nucleotides: TGTGCCAGCAGCTTGAACAACTTCCCCTACGAGCAGTACTTC.

The chain employs TRBV5-4 and TRBJ2-2; 8 bases map to TRBD2. Looked up from germline, CDR1 is SGHNT and CDR2 is YYREEE (reference sequence). Germline trimming cut 0 bases from V and 3 bases from J; bases unmatched to any gene: 4. CDR3 length: 16 amino acids. CDR3 nucleotides: TGTGCCAGCAGCTTGGAAACTAGCGGTTACACCGGGGAGCTGTTTTTT. This codes for CASSLETSGYTGELFF.

This clonotype was detected ten times or more. V gene TRBV5-1 combines with J gene TRBJ2-5; tentatively, D is TRBD2 (5 bases). Germline CDR1 SGHRS, CDR2 YFSETQ. V lost 5 bases to trimming and J lost 0 bases, with 8 bases between them. The CDR3 consists of 13 residues. CDR3 in DNA: TGCGCCAGCAGACCGGGGAACCAAGAGACCCAGTACTTC. Encoded protein: CASRPGNQETQYF.

This clonotype has more than one count but fewer than ten. This chain connects TRBV12-3 or TRBV12-4 to TRBJ2-7; either TRBD1 or TRBD2 may supply D (5 bases each). This CDR3 spans 13 amino acids. V shed 7 bases and J shed 5 bases, with 15 bases lying between them. The CDR3 protein is CASNPGASHEQYF. Written as DNA, the CDR3 is TGTGCCAGCAACCCCGGGGCGTCCCACGAGCAGTACTTC.

V usage is TRBV7-9 and J usage is TRBJ2-1, with 13 bases lining up with TRBD2. The CDR3 has 15 amino acids. Germline loops: CDR1 SEHNR, CDR2 FQNEAQ (reference sequence). V was pared by 5 bases and J by 7 bases, with 5 bases of the junction left unmatched. CDR3 amino acids: CASSPGLAGENEQFF. The CDR3 coding sequence is TGTGCCAGCAGCCCTGGACTAGCGGGGGAAAATGAGCAGTTCTTC.

This clonotype has only a few counts. The chain combines TRBV10-3 with TRBJ2-5; 7 positions agree with TRBD1. This CDR3 contains 12 residues. The junction had 5 bases not matched to a gene; V was cut back by 10 bases and J by 3 bases. Germline V gives CDR1 ENHRY, CDR2 SYGVKD. CDR3 in amino acids: CATAGTEETQYF. In DNA, the CDR3 is TGTGCCACGGCCGGGACAGAAGAGACCCAGTACTTC.

This clonotype has a handful of counts. The chain uses TRBV6-1 and TRBJ1-2; TRBD1 might be the D (6 bases). The CDR3 is 15 residues long. V was shortened by 6 bases and J by 4 bases, with 18 bases between the two germline ends. The germline V gene has CDR1 MNHNS and CDR2 SASEGT. CDR3: CASSRDRSRFYGYTF. CDR3 bases: TGTGCCAGCAGCCGAGACAGGAGTCGATTCTATGGCTACACCTTC.

The chain joins TRBV12-3 or TRBV12-4 to TRBJ2-3, with 9 bases aligning to TRBD2. The CDR3 length is 13 residues. V shed 5 bases and J 12 bases; nucleotides not matched to a gene: 9. CDR3 sequence reads: CASSPRGGGPQYF. In DNA, the CDR3 is TGTGCCAGCAGTCCTCGCGGGGGGGGTCCTCAGTATTTT.

This clonotype was counted a few times. The V gene is TRBV12-3 or TRBV12-4, the J gene TRBJ1-4, with 8 nucleotides matching TRBD1. The CDR3 consists of 13 residues. V was clipped by 4 bases and J by 7 bases; unmatched bases: 2. In DNA, the CDR3 is TGTGCCAGCAGTTGGACAGGGACTGAAAAACTGTTTTTT. Translating gives CASSWTGTEKLFF.

Many counts were recorded for this clonotype. The chain recombines TRBV11-2 with TRBJ2-1; D remains unclear. The CDR3 sequence is 15 residues long. Germline V CDR1 and CDR2: SGHAT, FQNNGV. With 4 bases removed from V and 5 bases from J, the gap between germline ends came to 15 bases. The CDR3 DNA sequence: TGTGCCAGCAGCTACGTTTGGGGTTCGGACAATGAGCAGTTCTTC. Translating gives CASSYVWGSDNEQFF.

About this clonotype itself: Since a much larger clone is just one base distant, this may be a read error. V gene TRBV6-1 combines with J gene TRBJ2-2; 10 positions match TRBD2. Germline V lookup: CDR1 MNHNS, CDR2 SASEGT. The CDR3 is 16 amino acids. The CDR3 is CATSRSGGTNTGELFF. DNA of the CDR3: TGTGCCACCAGTCGTAGCGGGGGGACAAACACCGGGGAGCTGTTTTTT.

The chain has TRBV20-1 and TRBJ2-7; D not resolved. The CDR3 loop spans 12 amino acids. Germline values: CDR1 DFQATT, CDR2 SNEGSKA (reference sequence). The V end lost 3 bases, the J end lost 5 bases, and 11 bases lay between the germline ends. The CDR3 is CSASVDSHEQYF. Here the CDR3 DNA reads TGCAGTGCTAGCGTTGATTCCCACGAGCAGTACTTC.

The chain combines TRBV5-6 with TRBJ2-3, with 7 bases identical to TRBD1. V lost 0 bases to trimming and J lost 2 bases; unmatched junction nucleotides: 3. Germline CDR1 is SGHDT and CDR2 is YYEEEE. This CDR3 contains 15 residues. CDR3 DNA sequence: TGTGCCAGCAGCTTGGAACAGGGGAACACAGATACGCAGTATTTT. As protein: CASSLEQGNTDTQYF.

This clonotype was seen only a few times. The chain joins TRBV28 to TRBJ2-7; D not certain. V was clipped by 6 bases and J by 6 bases, with 12 bases between them. Germline V gene data show CDR1 as MDHEN and CDR2 as SYDVKM. The CDR3 runs 12 residues. Written as DNA, the CDR3 is TGTGCCAGCAGCCGACCGGTCGGCGAGCAGTACTTC. This sequence encodes CASSRPVGEQYF.

This clonotype was detected a few times. V and J are TRBV4-3 and TRBJ1-2; D might be TRBD1 (5 bases). In germline, CDR1 is LGHNA, CDR2 YSLEER. The CDR3 covers 15 residues. V dropped 1 base and J dropped 4 bases, with 13 bases sitting between them. Here the CDR3 DNA reads TGCGCCAGCAGCCAAGGGGTAGGGGTGGTCTATGGCTACACCTTC. Protein product: CASSQGVGVVYGYTF.

This clonotype came up a few times. This rearrangement joins TRBV6-1 to TRBJ1-2; 12 bases match TRBD1. V gave up 7 bases and J gave up 3 bases; unmatched junction bases: 9. Germline V CDR1 and CDR2: MNHNS, SASEGT. The CDR3 sequence is 16 residues long. CDR3 loop: CASKGRGQGADYGYTF. CDR3 DNA sequence: TGTGCCAGCAAAGGCCGGGGACAGGGGGCTGACTATGGCTACACCTTC.

The CDR3 sequence is CASSLPHVGRDRAPYF. For the CDR3, the DNA is TGTGCCAGCAGCTTACCCCACGTTGGCCGGGACAGGGCCCCGTATTTT. J is TRBJ2-3 and V is TRBV7-8; 9 nucleotides line up with TRBD1. The CDR3 loop spans 16 amino acids. The junction had 17 bases not matched to a gene; V was cut back by 2 bases and J by 14 bases. Germline V gene sequence: CDR1 SGHVS, CDR2 FQNEAQ.

This clonotype occurred many times. This chain joins TRBV24-1 and TRBJ2-1; D is unresolved. V lost 5 bases and J 1 base, leaving 8 bases between the germline ends. The CDR3 spans 14 residues. CDR1 is KGHDR and CDR2 is SFDVKD in the germline V gene. CDR3 protein: CATSGKSSYNEQFF. The CDR3 DNA reads TGTGCCACCAGTGGGAAGTCATCCTACAATGAGCAGTTCTTC.

This clonotype was counted a few times. The CDR3: CASSLPYGQETQYF. The CDR3 DNA follows: TGTGCCAGCAGCTTACCTTACGGACAAGAGACCCAGTACTTC. The chain recombines TRBV7-2 with TRBJ2-5; D uncertain. The CDR3 totals 14 residues. Germline CDR1 and CDR2: SGHTA and FQGNSA. V lost 2 bases to trimming and J lost 2 bases, with 9 bases between them.

This clonotype has more than one count but fewer than ten. V usage is TRBV6-6 and J usage is TRBJ2-7; D gene ambiguous. V lost 0 bases and J lost 13, with 16 bases in between. The CDR3 runs 13 residues. In germline, CDR1 is MNHNY, CDR2 SVGAGI (reference sequence). CDR3 nucleotide sequence: TGTGCCAGCAGTTACTCGTTCACCACTCACAGATACTTC. Translating it yields CASSYSFTTHRYF.

The chain has TRBV7-9 and TRBJ2-5, with D hard to call. The CDR3 spans 14 residues. Deletions cut 5 bases from V and 2 bases from J, with 12 bases between. Germline V CDR1 and CDR2: SEHNR, FQNEAQ (reference sequence). The CDR3 sequence: CASSPPFGQETQYF. The DNA of the CDR3 is TGTGCCAGCAGCCCCCCCTTTGGGCAAGAGACCCAGTACTTC.